The 31 T cell receptor beta chains listed next were all sequenced from one sample in a study of OX40 agonist ivuxolimab in advanced cancers. Libraries were prepared by immunoSEQ multiplex PCR; TCRdb keeps only in-frame clonotypes and omits some of them. The sample consists of 50,000 to 75,000 clones, about 90% of them appearing once. Sequenced material: CD4+ or CD8+ T cells sorted from blood, taken in a trial of the OX40 agonist ivuxolimab. These receptors originate from an adult with an advanced solid tumor such as melanoma, head and neck, liver or kidney cancer.

The rearrangement joins TRBV10-3 to TRBJ2-2; D is ambiguous. The V and J ends lost 5 bases and 4 bases respectively, with 11 bases between them. Germline V gene data show CDR1 as ENHRY and CDR2 as SYGVKD. The CDR3 is 14 amino acids. CDR3 protein: CAISLDHSTGELFF. The CDR3 DNA is TGTGCCATCAGTTTAGACCACAGCACCGGGGAGCTGTTTTTT.

This clone was detected only a few times. The rearrangement joins TRBV28 to TRBJ1-5; possibly TRBD1 for D (5 bases). The germline CDR1 and CDR2 sequences are MDHEN and SYDVKM. The CDR3 runs to 14 residues. V was clipped by 6 bases and J by 2 bases, with 11 bases between them. The chain's CDR3 is CASSSGHGNQPQHF. CDR3 DNA sequence: TGTGCCAGCAGCTCCGGACATGGCAATCAGCCCCAGCATTTT.

This rearrangement joins TRBV5-4 to TRBJ2-1, with 14 bases lining up with TRBD2. J gave up 6 bases and V 1 base, and 3 bases lay outside the gene matches. Germline V gives CDR1 SGHNT, CDR2 YYREEE (reference sequence). The CDR3 consists of 16 residues. The CDR3 protein is CASSLPGLAGANEQFF. In nucleotides, the CDR3 is TGTGCCAGCAGCTTGCCGGGACTAGCGGGAGCCAATGAGCAGTTCTTC. Using reference TRBV5-4 and TRBJ2-1 for the parts outside the CDR3, the full variable domain is ETGVTQSPTHLIKTRGQQVTLRCSSQSGHNTVSWYQQALGQGPQFIFQYYREEENGRGNFPPRFSGLQFPNYSSELNVNALELDDSALYLCASSLPGLAGANEQFFGPGTRLTVL.

This chain uses TRBV7-8 with TRBJ2-2; D might be TRBD1 (6 bases). The germline gives CDR1 SGHVS, CDR2 FQNEAQ. CDR3 size: 15 residues. Trimming shortened V by 2 bases and J by 4 bases, and 11 bases separated the two germline ends. In nucleotides, the CDR3 is TGTGCCAGCAGCTTAACTGGACAGTCCACCGGGGAGCTGTTTTTT. Protein sequence: CASSLTGQSTGELFF.

As to this clone: Other nucleotide sequences from this sample produce the same CDR3. V and J are TRBV6-5 and TRBJ1-2, with D tentatively TRBD1 (6 bases). V dropped 5 bases and J dropped 2 bases, with 9 bases sitting between them. Germline V CDR1 and CDR2: MNHEY, SVGAGI. The CDR3 has 13 residues. The CDR3, as DNA: TGTGCCAGCAGTCCAACAGGGAACTATGGCTACACCTTC. Its protein is CASSPTGNYGYTF.

The J gene is TRBJ1-4, the V gene TRBV18, with D possibly being TRBD1 (6 bases). This CDR3 comprises 13 residues. Germline V lookup: CDR1 KGHSH, CDR2 LQKENI. V was clipped by 3 bases and J by 10 bases, with 12 bases between them. The chain's CDR3 is CASSPPDRTKLFF. CDR3 DNA: TGTGCCAGCTCACCTCCCGACAGGACAAAACTGTTTTTT.

J is TRBJ2-7 and V is TRBV30; the match to TRBD2 covers 15 bases. V was clipped by 2 bases and J by 5 bases; unmatched bases: 4. The CDR3 has 15 residues. CDR1 and CDR2 (germline): GTSNPN, SVGIG (reference sequence). Here the CDR3 reads CAWSTGLAGGNEQYF. The DNA of the CDR3 is TGTGCCTGGAGTACCGGACTAGCGGGAGGGAACGAGCAGTACTTC.

The genes are TRBV10-3 and TRBJ1-3, with D hard to call. This CDR3 is built from 17 residues. The V gene's germline CDR1 is ENHRY and CDR2 SYGVKD. V lost 0 bases and J 3 bases, leaving 15 bases between the germline ends. The CDR3 DNA reads TGTGCCATCAGTGAGTCGTGGCGAGGTGGAAGTGGAAACACCATATATTTT. Its translation is CAISESWRGGSGNTIYF.

This rearrangement joins TRBV30 to TRBJ2-7; 10 positions agree with TRBD1. CDR1 is GTSNPN, CDR2 SVGIG, per germline (reference sequence). The trim removed 3 bases at V and 0 bases at J, leaving 2 bases unmatched. The CDR3 has 14 residues. CDR3 protein: CAWRGQGSSYEQYF. The CDR3 bases are TGTGCCTGGAGGGGACAGGGGAGCTCCTACGAGCAGTACTTC.

This clone appeared once. J is TRBJ2-7 and V is TRBV10-3; D might be TRBD1 or TRBD2, each matching 5 bases. Germline V gene sequence: CDR1 ENHRY, CDR2 SYGVKD. The CDR3 runs 13 residues. Trimming pared 7 bases from V and 3 bases from J, leaving 13 bases between. The CDR3 DNA reads TGTGCCATCACCGGGACCGAGGACTACGAGCAGTACTTC. Protein product: CAITGTEDYEQYF.

This clone was seen a single time. V gene TRBV5-1 combines with J gene TRBJ1-1, with 7 bases aligning to TRBD1. The V gene end was trimmed by 5 bases and the J gene end by 1 base; junction bases not matched to a gene: 8. The germline V gene encodes CDR1 SGHRS and CDR2 YFSETQ. This CDR3 spans 15 amino acids. This chain's CDR3 is CASSAPGQPNTEAFF. In DNA, the CDR3 is TGCGCCAGCAGTGCACCGGGACAGCCGAACACTGAAGCTTTCTTT.

This rearrangement joins TRBV19 to TRBJ2-1; 9 bases line up with TRBD2. Germline CDR1 LNHDA, CDR2 SQIVND (reference sequence). This CDR3 comprises 17 residues. V shed 5 bases and J 5 bases; nucleotides not matched to a gene: 13. CDR3 residues: CASSLVAGVMEDNEQFF. CDR3 sequence (DNA): TGTGCCAGTAGTCTAGTAGCGGGAGTGATGGAGGACAATGAGCAGTTCTTC. The full variable domain, with the rest looked up from reference TRBV19 and TRBJ2-1, is DGGITQSPKYLFRKEGQNVTLSCEQNLNHDAMYWYRQDPGQGLRLIYYSQIVNDFQKGDIAEGYSVSREKKESFPLTVTSAQKNPTAFYLCASSLVAGVMEDNEQFFGPGTRLTVL.

This clone occurred a few times. The chain has TRBV6-1 and TRBJ2-3; D is perhaps TRBD1 or TRBD2 (6 bases each). The CDR3 covers 12 residues. Germline assignment: CDR1 MNHNS and CDR2 SASEGT. V dropped 7 bases and J dropped 6 bases, with 11 bases sitting between them. The CDR3 DNA reads as TGTGCCAGCATTCGGGGGCTGGATACGCAGTATTTT. It encodes CASIRGLDTQYF.

The chain has TRBV2 and TRBJ2-5, with unresolved D. V gave up 6 bases and J gave up 2 bases, with 1 base separating them. The CDR3 runs to 10 residues. CDR1 and CDR2 (germline): SNHLY, FYNNEI. This chain's CDR3 is CASRQETQYF. The CDR3 region has the DNA TGTGCCAGCAGGCAAGAGACCCAGTACTTC.

This clone was seen a single time. The gene calls are TRBV9 and TRBJ2-2; TRBD2 matches 10 bases. Germline CDR1 is SGDLS and CDR2 is YYNGEE. This CDR3 contains 18 residues. The ends lost 1 base at V and 3 bases at J; junction bases unmatched: 9. CDR3 DNA sequence: TGTGCCAGCAGCGTAACCCCCAGCGGGAGGGATTACACCGGGGAGCTGTTTTTT. It is translated as CASSVTPSGRDYTGELFF. Variable domain in full (rest from reference TRBV9 and TRBJ2-2): DSGVTQTPKHLITATGQRVTLRCSPRSGDLSVYWYQQSLDQGLQFLIQYYNGEERAKGNILERFSAQQFPDLHSELNLSSLELGDSALYFCASSVTPSGRDYTGELFFGEGSRLTVL.

This rearrangement joins TRBV28 to TRBJ2-2; D not certain. CDR1 and CDR2 from the germline V gene are MDHEN and SYDVKM. The V gene lost 5 bases and the J gene lost 1 base, with 5 bases spanning the gap. CDR3 length: 13 amino acids. CDR3 loop: CASSPGNTGELFF. The CDR3 nucleotides read TGTGCCAGCAGTCCAGGGAACACCGGGGAGCTGTTTTTT.

This chain connects TRBV19 to TRBJ2-3; TRBD1 agrees at 7 bases. The CDR3 is made up of 16 amino acids. With V trimmed by 6 bases and J by 1 base, 10 bases remained unmatched. Per the germline V gene, CDR1 is LNHDA and CDR2 is SQIVND (reference sequence). The CDR3 nucleotides are TGTGCCAGTAGACAAGGGGACAGATGGGGCACAGATACGCAGTATTTT. Translating gives CASRQGDRWGTDTQYF. Full variable domain (missing parts from reference TRBV19 and TRBJ2-3): DGGITQSPKYLFRKEGQNVTLSCEQNLNHDAMYWYRQDPGQGLRLIYYSQIVNDFQKGDIAEGYSVSREKKESFPLTVTSAQKNPTAFYLCASRQGDRWGTDTQYFGPGTRLTVL.

The chain uses TRBV7-2 and TRBJ2-3, with D possibly TRBD2 on 6 matching bases. Trimming stripped 3 bases from V and 1 base from J, with 11 bases between. Germline-derived CDR1 and CDR2 are SGHTA and FQGNSA. CDR3 length: 15 residues. CDR3 protein: CASSFPSGGTDTQYF. The CDR3 nucleotides read TGTGCCAGCAGCTTTCCTTCGGGGGGCACAGATACGCAGTATTTT.

This chain links TRBV7-9 with TRBJ1-1; D not certain. Germline V gene sequence: CDR1 SEHNR, CDR2 FQNEAQ (reference sequence). Trimming removed 3 bases from V and 1 base from J, with 3 bases in between. The CDR3 is 12 amino acids. The CDR3 region is CASSFPNTEAFF. CDR3 bases: TGTGCCAGCAGCTTTCCGAACACTGAAGCTTTCTTT.

The genes are TRBV5-6 and TRBJ2-2; TRBD2 matches at 10 bases. Per germline, CDR1 SGHDT and CDR2 YYEEEE. The trim removed 4 bases at V and 7 bases at J, leaving 7 bases unmatched. The CDR3 is made up of 15 amino acids. The CDR3 DNA follows: TGTGCCAGCAGCCGGCTAGCGGGAGCGGGCGGGGAGCTGTTTTTT. This sequence encodes CASSRLAGAGGELFF.

The chain uses TRBV5-4 and TRBJ1-5, with D possibly TRBD1 on 6 matching bases. Trimming removed 5 bases at V and 2 bases at J, with 20 bases between. The germline V gene encodes CDR1 SGHNT and CDR2 YYREEE (reference sequence). The CDR3 is 17 residues long. The CDR3, as DNA: TGTGCCAGCAGTTGGGGGGGCAGGGACGGTGGCAATCAGCCCCAGCATTTT. The encoded protein is CASSWGGRDGGNQPQHF.

About this clone: A read error may account for a junction end that differs from germline. V gene TRBV7-7 combines with J gene TRBJ2-1; D may be TRBD2 (6 bases). In germline, CDR1 is SSHAT, CDR2 FNYEAQ (reference sequence). The CDR3 has 14 residues. The CDR3 coding sequence is TGTGCTAGCAGCTTAGGCGGGATGGGTAATGAGCAGTTCTTC. It specifies CASSLGGMGNEQFF. The whole variable domain, filled in from reference TRBV7-7 and TRBJ2-1, reads GAGVSQSPRYKVTKRGQDVTLRCDPISSHATLYWYQQALGQGPEFLTYFNYEAQPDKSGLPSDRFSAERPEGSISTLTIQRTEQRDSAMYRCASSLGGMGNEQFFGPGTRLTVL.

This chain connects TRBV10-1 to TRBJ2-1, with 10 nucleotides matching TRBD2. There are 14 residues in the CDR3. The junction had 2 bases not matched to a gene; V was cut back by 2 bases and J by 7 bases. Germline assignment: CDR1 WNHNN and CDR2 SYGVQD (reference sequence). CDR3 sequence reads: CASSEVSGRNEQFF. CDR3 coding DNA: TGCGCCAGCAGTGAGGTTAGCGGGAGGAATGAGCAGTTCTTC.

This clone was counted once. The rearrangement joins TRBV5-1 to TRBJ2-1; 9 bases agree with TRBD2. Germline lookup yields CDR1 SGHRS and CDR2 YFSETQ. The CDR3 spans 15 residues. V shed 2 bases and J 4 bases; nucleotides not matched to a gene: 4. The CDR3 loop is CASSFETSGYNEQFF. The CDR3 DNA follows: TGCGCCAGCAGCTTCGAGACTAGCGGATACAATGAGCAGTTCTTC.

The genes are TRBV4-1 and TRBJ2-7; TRBD2 aligns across 7 bases. Germline loops: CDR1 MGHRA, CDR2 YSYEKL. This CDR3 is built from 16 residues. V trimming: 0 bases; J trimming: 4 bases; junction bases outside the gene matches: 9. The CDR3 here is CASSQDRGTKGYEQYF. The DNA of the CDR3 is TGCGCCAGCAGCCAAGATCGAGGGACTAAAGGGTACGAGCAGTACTTC.

V is TRBV28 and J is TRBJ2-5; TRBD1 aligns across 7 bases. The ends lost 7 bases at V and 2 bases at J; junction bases unmatched: 7. The V gene's germline CDR1 is MDHEN and CDR2 SYDVKM. The CDR3 spans 14 residues. CDR3 region: CASTQGGQQETQYF. As DNA, the CDR3 is TGTGCCAGCACCCAAGGGGGACAGCAAGAGACCCAGTACTTC.

J is TRBJ2-5 and V is TRBV7-8; 8 bases line up with TRBD1. CDR3 length: 14 amino acids. The ends lost 0 bases at V and 3 bases at J; junction bases unmatched: 0. Per germline, CDR1 SGHVS and CDR2 FQNEAQ. The CDR3 DNA sequence: TGTGCCAGCAGCTTAGCGGACAGGGAAGAGACCCAGTACTTC. Residues: CASSLADREETQYF.

The chain couples TRBV28 to TRBJ1-1, with D hard to call. Trimming pared 2 bases from V and 0 bases from J, leaving 7 bases between. Looked up from germline, CDR1 is MDHEN and CDR2 is SYDVKM. This CDR3 is 14 amino acids long. The chain's CDR3 is CASSLLTLNTEAFF. The CDR3 nucleotides read TGTGCCAGCAGTTTACTAACACTGAACACTGAAGCTTTCTTT.

The CDR3 loop reads CASTVQGGTEAFF. DNA for the CDR3: TGTGCCAGTACCGTACAGGGTGGCACTGAAGCTTTCTTT. The chain joins TRBV19 to TRBJ1-1, with TRBD1 as a possible D gene (6 bases). Trimming left V 7 bases short and J 4 bases short, with 13 bases between. This CDR3 region has 13 residues. Germline-derived CDR1 and CDR2 are LNHDA and SQIVND (reference sequence).

This chain joins TRBV6-6 and TRBJ1-2, with 7 nucleotides matching TRBD1. This CDR3 comprises 13 residues. Germline V CDR1 and CDR2: MNHNY, SVGAGI (reference sequence). V was pared by 6 bases and J by 8 bases, with 9 bases of the junction left unmatched. CDR3 protein: CASRRGEGAGYTF. CDR3 DNA sequence: TGTGCCAGCAGAAGGGGAGAGGGGGCGGGCTACACCTTC.

V and J are TRBV19 and TRBJ2-6; 7 positions agree with TRBD1. The CDR3 has 15 residues. Per the germline V gene, CDR1 is LNHDA and CDR2 is SQIVND (reference sequence). Germline trimming cut 5 bases from V and 3 bases from J; bases unmatched to any gene: 4. The CDR3 nucleotides are TGTGCCAGTAGTGTTGACAGGGTTGGGGCCAACGTCCTGACTTTC. Translating it yields CASSVDRVGANVLTF.